Listed here is a single T cell receptor beta chain. Its antigen is unknown. Germline V gives CDR1 SGHTA, CDR2 FQGNSA. The CDR3 runs to 13 residues. The V and J ends lost 1 base and 6 bases respectively, with 6 bases between them. Primers used in a second PCR of roughly 7 to 12 cycles were a sample-barcoded 5' primer and a J-beta primer mix. Each CDR3 protein is one row after TCRdb ran MiXCR on the 5' RACE reads. The sample carries under 750,000 distinct CDR3 sequences, around half recorded once. The data stem from a study of blood T cells in healthy people across ages. The study, taken as a whole, reports: Unknown donor CMV status possibly confounded expanded clonotype changes. Per-million-T-cell TCR beta diversity fell roughly linearly with age.

The sample was blood. The sequence derives from a man older than 75 in good health. The chain joins TRBV7-2 to TRBJ1-4, with D possibly TRBD1 on 5 matching bases. CDR3 amino acids: CASSLGGHEKLFF. CDR3 in DNA: TGTGCCAGCAGCTTAGGGGGCCATGAAAAACTGTTTTTT.